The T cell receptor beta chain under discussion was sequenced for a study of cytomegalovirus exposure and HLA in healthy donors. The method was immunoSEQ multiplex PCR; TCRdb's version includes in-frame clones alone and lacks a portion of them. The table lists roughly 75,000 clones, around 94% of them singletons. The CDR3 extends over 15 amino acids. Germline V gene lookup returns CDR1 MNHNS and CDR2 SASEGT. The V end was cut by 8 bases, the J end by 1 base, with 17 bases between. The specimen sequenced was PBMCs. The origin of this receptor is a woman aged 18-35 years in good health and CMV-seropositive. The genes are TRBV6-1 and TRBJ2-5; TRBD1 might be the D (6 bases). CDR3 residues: CASHRDLGGQETQYF. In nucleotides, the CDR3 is TGTGCCAGCCACAGGGATCTAGGGGGCCAAGAGACCCAGTACTTC.